This T cell receptor beta chain came from a study of cytomegalovirus exposure and HLA in healthy donors. On the study more broadly: Of all 398 donors who were genotyped, about 80% belonged to the Caucasian-associated ancestry cluster.

The PCR contained 60 Vbeta and 13 Jbeta primers. As handled by the study authors: Later, an analysis found 80 million or so unique TCR beta chains, and roughly 10 million of these were shared. TCRdb keeps only in-frame clones here, not all; method: immunoSEQ multiplex PCR. The D gene and trimming were derived from the DNA, and the V and J assignments and clone size from that table. The table records 75,000 to 100,000 clones, 60% to 80% of them present only once. As to this clone: What it recognizes is unknown.

General study points: In terms of immune exposure information, only CMV serostatus was available. The study found most TCR sequences rare, yet found some public TCRs in many donors.

This CDR3 has 17 residues. V usage is TRBV21-1 and J usage is TRBJ1-2; the D call of TRBD1 is as the table states it, not checked on the DNA. TRBV21-1 is marked as a pseudogene. The sequenced sample consisted of PBMCs. This TCR derives from a man in his sixties in good health and CMV-seronegative. The CDR3 protein is CASSPREQGGSSYGYTF. CDR3 DNA: TGTGCCAGCAGCCCCCGTGAACAGGGGGGTTCCTCCTATGGCTACACCTTC.